The next 16 T cell receptor beta chains were all read from a single sample in a study of blood T cell repertoires in COVID-19. Using immunoSEQ multiplex PCR, the repertoire was profiled, and TCRdb retains in-frame clones only, with some absent. The data contain fewer than 200,000 clones, more than 75% of them singletons. The sample taken for sequencing was peripheral blood. These receptors came from a woman in her sixties with COVID-19, enrolled during active disease.

The V call is TRBV11-2, the J call TRBJ2-4; D is uncertain. Germline V gene data show CDR1 as SGHAT and CDR2 as FQNNGV. The CDR3 extends over 14 amino acids. V was trimmed by 4 bases and J by 4 bases, leaving 11 bases between them. This CDR3 is CASSSYDGKNIQYF. The CDR3 region has the DNA TGTGCCAGCAGCTCCTACGACGGGAAAAACATTCAGTACTTC. Looking up the rest from reference TRBV11-2 and TRBJ2-4 gives the full variable domain: EAGVAQSPRYKIIEKRQSVAFWCNPISGHATLYWYQQILGQGPKLLIQFQNNGVVDDSQLPKDRFSAERLKGVDSTLKIQPAKLEDSAVYLCASSSYDGKNIQYFGAGTRLSVL.

J is TRBJ1-1 and V is TRBV10-3, with 7 bases fitting TRBD1. Germline V gives CDR1 ENHRY, CDR2 SYGVKD. The CDR3 runs 14 residues. V lost 6 bases to trimming and J lost 1 base; unmatched junction nucleotides: 5. CDR3 DNA sequence: TGTGCCATCAGACCGGGACAGACGAACACTGAAGCTTTCTTT. Translated: CAIRPGQTNTEAFF.

The chain uses TRBV27 and TRBJ2-1; D is ambiguous. This CDR3 comprises 15 residues. Deletions cut 3 bases from V and 0 bases from J, with 9 bases between. Germline V lookup: CDR1 MNHEY, CDR2 SMNVEV (reference sequence). CDR3 loop: CASSFTPPSYNEQFF. Written as DNA, the CDR3 is TGTGCCAGCAGTTTCACACCTCCCTCCTACAATGAGCAGTTCTTC.

V is TRBV9 and J is TRBJ2-1; TRBD1 matches 9 bases. Germline CDR1 SGDLS, CDR2 YYNGEE. This CDR3 is 18 amino acids long. J gave up 4 bases and V 0 bases, and 11 bases lay outside the gene matches. The CDR3 loop is CASSVELPRDRDYNEQFF. CDR3 sequence (DNA): TGTGCCAGCAGCGTAGAATTGCCCAGGGACAGGGATTACAATGAGCAGTTCTTC.

CDR3 residues: CASSQVRGLPGNTIYF. CDR3 DNA sequence: TGTGCCAGCAGCCAAGTCAGGGGGCTCCCTGGAAACACCATATATTTT. The rearrangement links TRBV3-1 (or the pseudogene TRBV3-2) to TRBJ1-3; 8 bases are a match to TRBD1. The CDR3 totals 16 residues. Germline V gene data show CDR1 as LGHDT and CDR2 as YNNKEL (reference sequence). The trim removed 1 base at V and 2 bases at J, leaving 4 bases unmatched.

Comment on this clone: At one end, the junction sequence differs from germline, possibly due to a read error. The V gene is TRBV24-1, the J gene TRBJ1-1, with TRBD1 as a possible D gene (6 bases). The V gene's germline CDR1 is KGHDR and CDR2 SFDVKD. The CDR3 sequence is 15 residues long. CDR3 in DNA: TGTGCCACCCGTGAATCAGGGGTTTCGAACACTGAAGCTTTCTTT. Translation: CATRESGVSNTEAFF.

CDR3 residues: CASSLWTGQVHTDTQYF. As DNA, the CDR3 is TGTGCCAGCAGCTTATGGACCGGACAGGTTCACACAGATACGCAGTATTTT. The rearrangement joins TRBV7-2 to TRBJ2-3; 7 bases match TRBD1. The length of the CDR3 is 17 residues. With V trimmed by 2 bases and J by 2 bases, 10 bases remained unmatched. Germline V CDR1 and CDR2: SGHTA, FQGNSA.

The chain recombines TRBV10-3 with TRBJ2-3; a possible D gene is TRBD2 (7 bases). Looked up from germline, CDR1 is ENHRY and CDR2 is SYGVKD. The V gene lost 4 bases and the J gene lost 2 bases, with 13 bases spanning the gap. The CDR3 length is 15 residues. The CDR3 DNA reads as TGTGCCATCAGTGCGCGGGGGCCTCCCACAGATACGCAGTATTTT. Translation gives CAISARGPPTDTQYF.

The chain is built from TRBV29-1 and TRBJ2-3; unclear D gene. V gave up 8 bases and J gave up 1 base, with 13 bases separating them. Germline CDR1 and CDR2: SQVTM and ANQGSEA. The CDR3 totals 13 residues. CDR3 in DNA: TGCAGCACCCCGAGGAGCGGCACAGATACGCAGTATTTT. Translating gives CSTPRSGTDTQYF.

This clone has just a few counts. The chain uses TRBV19 and TRBJ1-4; a weak D match, TRBD1 (6 bases). V lost 6 bases to trimming and J lost 4 bases, with 15 bases between them. The length of the CDR3 is 15 residues. CDR1 LNHDA and CDR2 SQIVND come from the germline V gene (reference sequence). This chain's CDR3 is CASRSGQNINEKLFF. The CDR3 region has the DNA TGTGCCAGTAGATCCGGACAGAATATTAATGAAAAACTGTTTTTT. The full variable domain, completed using reference TRBV19 and TRBJ1-4, is DGGITQSPKYLFRKEGQNVTLSCEQNLNHDAMYWYRQDPGQGLRLIYYSQIVNDFQKGDIAEGYSVSREKKESFPLTVTSAQKNPTAFYLCASRSGQNINEKLFFGSGTQLSVL.

The chain employs TRBV2 and TRBJ1-1; TRBD1 might be the D (5 bases). Trimming removed 7 bases from V and 1 base from J, with 19 bases in between. Germline CDR1 is SNHLY and CDR2 is FYNNEI. The CDR3 contains 16 residues. The CDR3 sequence is CASTPNRPGRNTEAFF. As DNA, the CDR3 is TGTGCCAGCACCCCCAACCGGCCAGGGCGGAACACTGAAGCTTTCTTT. Based on the CDR3 plus reference TRBV2 and TRBJ1-1, the full variable domain is EPEVTQTPSHQVTQMGQEVILRCVPISNHLYFYWYRQILGQKVEFLVSFYNNEISEKSEIFDDQFSVERPDGSNFTLKIRSTKLEDSAMYFCASTPNRPGRNTEAFFGQGTRLTVV.

The DNA for the CDR3 is TGTGCCAGCAGTCCCGAGGTCACGTGGAGCACTGAAGCTTTCTTT. It codes for CASSPEVTWSTEAFF. The rearrangement links TRBV6-5 to TRBJ1-1; the D is unclear. CDR3 size: 15 residues. Germline CDR1 MNHEY, CDR2 SVGAGI. V was pared by 5 bases and J by 4 bases, with 17 bases between.

The chain is built from TRBV11-1 and TRBJ2-3, with D perhaps matching TRBD1 (5 bases). This CDR3 has 14 residues. Trimming stripped 5 bases from V and 4 bases from J, with 13 bases between. Germline CDR1 SGHAT, CDR2 FQDESV (reference sequence). Here the CDR3 DNA reads TGTGCCAGCAGCCCCCCAGGGAATCCAGATACGCAGTATTTT. Residues: CASSPPGNPDTQYF.

This clone occurred a few times. Written as DNA, the CDR3 is TGCAGCGCTCGGACAGGGTTATTAACTGAAGCTTTCTTT. It is translated as CSARTGLLTEAFF. This sequence joins TRBV29-1 and TRBJ1-1, with TRBD1 matching over 8 bases. Germline CDR1 is SQVTM and CDR2 is ANQGSEA. V lost 7 bases and J lost 5; bases outside the gene matches: 9. The CDR3 sequence is 13 residues long.

The chain combines TRBV10-2 with TRBJ2-1, with TRBD1 as a possible D gene (5 bases). In germline, CDR1 is WSHSY, CDR2 SAAADI. This CDR3 comprises 16 residues. The V end was cut by 5 bases, the J end by 5 bases, with 19 bases between. CDR3 region: CASSRRTREPHNEQFF. CDR3 nucleotide sequence: TGCGCCAGCAGTAGACGGACAAGAGAGCCTCACAATGAGCAGTTCTTC.

The genes are TRBV11-2 and TRBJ2-4; 7 positions agree with TRBD1. Germline V gene data show CDR1 as SGHAT and CDR2 as FQNNGV. V was pared by 4 bases and J by 12 bases, with 9 bases of the junction left unmatched. This CDR3 is built from 13 residues. The CDR3 is CASSWDPGQSQYF. As DNA, the CDR3 is TGTGCCAGCAGCTGGGACCCGGGACAGAGTCAGTACTTC.